This is a list of T cell receptor beta chains from one sample in a study of T cell responses to AZD1222 COVID-19 vaccine. Assay: immunoSEQ multiplex PCR; the TCRdb copy retains only in-frame clones and omits some. Of about 120,000 clones listed, around 87% are singletons. The sequences come from peripheral blood, collected on day 0 of AZD1222 vaccination. These receptor sequences come from an adult in good health. The CDR3 runs from the conserved cysteine through the conserved F or W. D genes are given only for firm matches. Size tells how often a clone was seen (once, few, many) or the class of an expanded clone, and some rows leave it out.

clone size	D gene	J gene	V gene	CDR3 length	CDR3 DNA	CDR3 protein
.	.	TRBJ2-3	TRBV24-1	14	TGTGCCACCAGTGAGCGAGGGGGCACAGATACGCAGTATTTT	CATSERGGTDTQYF
.	.	TRBJ1-3	TRBV4-1	16	TGCGCCAGCAGCCAAGACCCGGGAGTCCGGGGAAACACCATATATTTT	CASSQDPGVRGNTIYF
.	.	TRBJ2-5	TRBV2	14	TGTGCCAGCAGGGGATGGACAGAACAAGAGACCCAGTACTTC	CASRGWTEQETQYF
.	.	TRBJ1-1	TRBV7-9	16	TGTGCCAGCAGCTTAGGAGTAGGAGGGGAGAACACTGAAGCTTTCTTT	CASSLGVGGENTEAFF
.	.	TRBJ2-5	TRBV10-3	13	TGTGCCACCTGCCGCGGGGTCCAAGAGACCCAGTACTTC	CATCRGVQETQYF
.	.	TRBJ1-1	TRBV5-6	12	TGTGCCAGCAGCTTGAAGAACACTGAAGCTTTCTTT	CASSLKNTEAFF
.	.	TRBJ1-5	TRBV19	13	TGTGCCAGTAGGGACCGGTCTCTCAGGCCCCAGCATTTT	CASRDRSLRPQHF
.	TRBD1	TRBJ1-2	TRBV6-5	14	TGTGCCAGCAGTTACGACAGGGCTGGGTATGGCTACACCTTC	CASSYDRAGYGYTF
.	TRBD2	TRBJ2-7	TRBV4-2	16	TGTGCCAGCAGCCAAGAGGGGACTAGGAGCTCCTACGAGCAGTACTTC	CASSQEGTRSSYEQYF
.	TRBD1	TRBJ2-7	TRBV5-5	13	TGTGCCAGCACCTCCGGGGACAGCTACGAGCAGTACTTC	CASTSGDSYEQYF
.	.	TRBJ1-5	TRBV30	15	TGTGCCTGGAGGGGTCAGGGACATAGCAATCAGCCCCAGCATTTT	CAWRGQGHSNQPQHF
.	.	TRBJ2-3	TRBV5-1	17	TGCGCCAGCAGCTTGGTTATAAAGCAGGGAGGCACAGATACGCAGTATTTT	CASSLVIKQGGTDTQYF
.	TRBD2	TRBJ2-1	TRBV6-6	16	TGTGCCAGCAGTCTAGCGGGGGGGCGCTCCTACAATGAGCAGTTCTTC	CASSLAGGRSYNEQFF
.	.	TRBJ1-1	TRBV7-9	15	TGTGCCAGCAGGCCCCCCTTTAGGGTAGGGACTGAAGCTTTCTTT	CASRPPFRVGTEAFF
once	.	TRBJ1-3	TRBV5-1	16	TGCGCCAGCAGCTTTCTGGGATCATACTCTGGAAACACCATATATTTT	CASSFLGSYSGNTIYF
.	.	TRBJ1-1	TRBV19	12	TGTGCCAGTAGTATGTCCAACACTGAAGCTTTCTTT	CASSMSNTEAFF
.	.	TRBJ2-7	TRBV6-5	14	TGTGCCAGCAGTTACTTCGCGGGATCCTACGAGCAGTACTTC	CASSYFAGSYEQYF
few	.	TRBJ1-5	TRBV2	15	TGTGCCAGCAGTGATTCCGGGTTGAGCAATCAGCCCCAGCATTTT	CASSDSGLSNQPQHF
.	.	TRBJ1-6	TRBV9	14	TGTGCCAGCAGCGTAGTTGAGAGTAATTCACCCCTCCACTTT	CASSVVESNSPLHF
once	.	TRBJ1-3	TRBV15	15	TGTGCCACCAGCAGTGGCAGGGCGGCTGGAAACACCATATATTTT	CATSSGRAAGNTIYF
.	.	TRBJ2-2	TRBV10-2	16	TGCGCCAGCACCCCCGGGGCCTCTGCCTTGGGCGGGGAGCTGTTTTTT	CASTPGASALGGELFF
few	.	TRBJ2-2	TRBV9	16	TGTGCCAGCAGCGTAGAAGGTCAGGGATGGACCGGGGAGCTGTTTTTT	CASSVEGQGWTGELFF
.	TRBD2	TRBJ2-1	TRBV6-5	14	TGTGCCAGCAGGGGGGGGGTTCCCCCCAGCGAGCAGTTCTTC	CASRGGVPPSEQFF
.	.	TRBJ1-2	TRBV7-9	13	TGTGCCAGCAGTCCCGATCGGGGGGATGGCTACACCTTC	CASSPDRGDGYTF
.	TRBD1	TRBJ1-6	TRBV30	13	TGTGCCTCAAGGACAGGCTTTAATTCACCCCTCCACTTT	CASRTGFNSPLHF
.	TRBD1	TRBJ1-4	TRBV5-4	12	TGTGCCAGCAGCGTGGACAGGATGGAACTGTTTTTT	CASSVDRMELFF
.	.	TRBJ1-2	TRBV7-9	13	TGTGCCAGCAGCCGACAGCCTAACTATGGCTACACCTTC	CASSRQPNYGYTF
.	.	TRBJ2-1	TRBV27	14	TGTGCCAGCAGTTTATCCTGGGCGGGAAATGAGCAGTTCTTC	CASSLSWAGNEQFF
.	.	TRBJ1-1	TRBV27	14	TGTGCCAGCCAGCCGCGGGGGACCCACACTGAAGCTTTCTTT	CASQPRGTHTEAFF
.	TRBD1	TRBJ1-3	TRBV30	15	TGTGCCTGGAGAGACAGGGCGAGCTCTGGAAACACCATATATTTT	CAWRDRASSGNTIYF
.	.	TRBJ2-1	TRBV7-9	15	TGTGCCAGCAGCTTTGAGGTACAGGGTCGAAATGAGCAGTTCTTC	CASSFEVQGRNEQFF
.	.	TRBJ1-3	TRBV28	13	TGTGCTATCCTCGCAGGGATCGGAAACACCATATATTTT	CAILAGIGNTIYF
once	.	TRBJ2-1	TRBV11-2	14	TGTGCCAGCAGCTTAGGGGGTCTAGCCAATGAGCAGTTCTTC	CASSLGGLANEQFF
once	TRBD1	TRBJ1-5	TRBV7-2	14	TGTGCCAGCAGCTCCGGGACAGGGCATCAGCCCCAGCATTTT	CASSSGTGHQPQHF
.	TRBD2	TRBJ2-1	TRBV24-1	15	TGTGCCACCAGTGAAGGGACTAGCGGCTACAATGAGCAGTTCTTC	CATSEGTSGYNEQFF
.	TRBD1	TRBJ1-1	TRBV5-1	15	TGCGCCAGCAGCGGGTTAACAGGGGGGAGAGCTGAAGCTTTCTTT	CASSGLTGGRAEAFF
.	.	TRBJ2-7	TRBV12-3/TRBV12-4	12	TGTGCCAGCAGTTTGTCCGATTACGAGCAGTACTTC	CASSLSDYEQYF
once	.	TRBJ1-5	TRBV5-5	18	TGTGCCAGCAGTGCGGGGTTTAGGGGCGGTTATAGCAATCAGCCCCAGCATTTT	CASSAGFRGGYSNQPQHF
.	.	TRBJ2-7	TRBV5-4	16	TGTGCCAGCAGCGCTTCGAGGGTGCAGGGGGGTTACGAGCAGTACTTC	CASSASRVQGGYEQYF
.	TRBD1	TRBJ1-1	TRBV9	15	TGTGCCAGCAGCGTAGATGGACAGGGGGGCACTGAAGCTTTCTTT	CASSVDGQGGTEAFF
.	.	TRBJ2-1	TRBV7-2	15	TGTGCCAGCAGCGATCAGGTTCCGTCCTACAATGAGCAGTTCTTC	CASSDQVPSYNEQFF
.	.	TRBJ2-7	TRBV6-2/TRBV6-3	14	TGTGCCAGCAGTTACTCGGGACGGGGGTACGAGCAGTACTTC	CASSYSGRGYEQYF
.	.	TRBJ1-1	TRBV4-3	14	TGCGCCAGCAGCCAAGATACGGTGAACACTGAAGCTTTCTTT	CASSQDTVNTEAFF
.	.	TRBJ1-1	TRBV5-6	14	TGTGCCAGCAGCTTGGGGTTGGGGAGTACTGAAGCTTTCTTT	CASSLGLGSTEAFF
once	.	TRBJ1-2	TRBV19	12	TGTGCCAGTAGTATGCCCAGCTATGGCTACACCTTC	CASSMPSYGYTF
once	.	TRBJ2-7	TRBV28	16	TGTGCCAGCAGCCCTCCCCAGGGGAGCGGAGGTCTCGAGCAGTACTTC	CASSPPQGSGGLEQYF
.	.	TRBJ1-1	TRBV5-5	15	TGTGCCAGCAGCTTAGGCGAACTCTTGAACACTGAAGCTTTCTTT	CASSLGELLNTEAFF
.	TRBD1	TRBJ2-3	TRBV24-1	17	TGTGCCACCAGTGACCGACGGACAGGATTAGGGACAGATACGCAGTATTTT	CATSDRRTGLGTDTQYF
.	.	TRBJ1-5	TRBV19	12	TGTGCCAGTAGGACAGGAAAGGGGACAAGGCATTTT	CASRTGKGTRHF
.	TRBD2	TRBJ2-7	TRBV4-2	15	TGTGCCAGCAGCCAAGAAACTAGCGGGACCTACGAGCAGTACTTC	CASSQETSGTYEQYF
few	.	TRBJ1-5	TRBV27	15	TGTGCCAGCAGGCCACTAGGAGGGGACAATCAGCCCCAGCATTTT	CASRPLGGDNQPQHF
.	.	TRBJ2-7	TRBV12-3/TRBV12-4	13	TGTGCCAGCAGGCACGATGGAGCCTACGAGCAGTACTTC	CASRHDGAYEQYF
.	TRBD2	TRBJ2-3	TRBV28	18	TGTGCCAGCAGGAGTGAGATTTCCGTAGCGGGTTTCACAGATACGCAGTATTTT	CASRSEISVAGFTDTQYF
.	TRBD1	TRBJ1-1	TRBV27	15	TGTGCCAGCAGCCCTTGGGACAGGAAGAACACTGAAGCTTTCTTT	CASSPWDRKNTEAFF